A single sample is the source of the 6 T cell receptor beta chains below, sequenced in a study of blood T cell repertoires in COVID-19. Sequencing used immunoSEQ multiplex PCR; TCRdb keeps in-frame clones, though not all of them. The sample carries a few hundred thousand clones, 88% recorded once. Sequencing was carried out using PBMCs or T cells enriched from blood (not recorded which). The receptor set was obtained from a woman aged 40 to 50 with acute COVID-19.

This chain connects TRBV3-1 (or the pseudogene TRBV3-2) to TRBJ1-2; D unresolved. There are 14 residues in the CDR3. Trimming removed 0 bases from V and 4 bases from J, with 9 bases in between. Germline V gene data show CDR1 as LGHDT and CDR2 as YNNKEL (reference sequence). CDR3 DNA: TGTGCCAGCAGCCAAGAACCAGAAACCTATGGCTACACCTTC. This gives the protein CASSQEPETYGYTF.

The chain links TRBV18 to TRBJ1-2, with D uncertain. Per the germline V gene, CDR1 is KGHSH and CDR2 is LQKENI. The CDR3 covers 18 residues. Trimming pared 3 bases from V and 5 bases from J, leaving 25 bases between. In nucleotides, the CDR3 is TGTGCCAGCTCACCCGGAGGAGAAGGACGGGAGCTAGGATATGGCTACACCTTC. Its protein is CASSPGGEGRELGYGYTF.

This clone was counted once. J is TRBJ1-1 and V is TRBV10-3; 8 positions agree with TRBD1. Germline V gene sequence: CDR1 ENHRY, CDR2 SYGVKD. The CDR3 contains 16 residues. V dropped 10 bases and J dropped 4; count of bases not matched to a gene: 17. CDR3 protein: CATTQHGQGLGTEAFF. The CDR3 DNA follows: TGTGCCACGACCCAACATGGACAGGGATTGGGCACTGAAGCTTTCTTT.

V is TRBV4-3 and J is TRBJ1-5; weak D call: TRBD1 (5 bases). This CDR3 is built from 17 residues. V lost 1 base and J 1 base, leaving 14 bases between the germline ends. Per the germline V gene, CDR1 is LGHNA and CDR2 is YSLEER. The CDR3 region has the DNA TGCGCCAGCAGCCAAGGACCGGCCGGGGGGAGCAATCAGCCCCAGCATTTT. Amino acids: CASSQGPAGGSNQPQHF.

This clone was detected once. Other DNA sequences of this sample code for an identical CDR3. The chain couples TRBV19 to TRBJ1-1; maybe TRBD1 (6 bases). CDR1 is LNHDA and CDR2 is SQIVND in the germline V gene (reference sequence). The CDR3 length is 14 residues. Trimming took 3 bases from V and 3 from J, leaving 11 bases between them. Here the CDR3 reads CASSIGQGYTEAFF. The CDR3 DNA follows: TGTGCCAGTAGTATCGGGCAGGGGTACACTGAAGCTTTCTTT.

The gene calls are TRBV24-1 and TRBJ1-4; no clear D gene. CDR3 length: 14 residues. Trimming removed 4 bases from V and 7 bases from J, with 12 bases in between. CDR1 is KGHDR, CDR2 SFDVKD, per germline. Here the CDR3 reads CATSDPAGGEKLFF. The CDR3 DNA reads as TGTGCCACCAGTGACCCGGCGGGTGGTGAAAAACTGTTTTTT.